One sample yielded the 11 T cell receptor beta chains listed below, sequenced in a study of vaccination and CD4 T cells after COVID-19. Described treatment: roughly 10-day PBMC culture with coronavirus spike peptide pools or control peptides (ViraFEST assay). Their antigens are not known. Cultured CD4+ T cell DNA was sequenced using the Oncomine TCR Beta short-read assay. Each CDR3 protein gets one entry after TCRdb re-called the PCR reads with MiXCR. The data hold about 11,000 distinct CDR3 sequences, with 69% observed a single time. Sequencing input: CD4+ T cells from blood, cultured in vitro. Receptors originate from a human donor who had recovered from COVID-19.

The rearrangement links TRBV21-1 to TRBJ2-3; the table's TRBD1 call for D was not verified on the DNA. TRBV21-1 is classified as a pseudogene. CDR3 length: 17 residues. The CDR3 DNA reads TGTGCCAGCAGCAATTGGACAGGGGAAAGGAGCACAGATACGCAGTATTTT. Its protein is CASSNWTGERSTDTQYF.

This sequence joins TRBV6-1 and TRBJ2-5; possible D gene TRBD2, 6 bases. The germline V gene has CDR1 MNHNS and CDR2 SASEGT. The ends were cut back, 9 bases at V and 1 base at J, with 12 bases in the middle. The CDR3 runs to 13 residues. CDR3 coding DNA: TGTGCCAGTCGAACGGGACTCCAAGAGACCCAGTACTTC. This gives the protein CASRTGLQETQYF.

The V and J genes are TRBV12-3 or TRBV12-4 and TRBJ1-4; D gene ambiguous. The CDR3 has 12 amino acids. Trimming pared 0 bases from V and 12 bases from J, leaving 8 bases between. The CDR3 loop is CASSLAGGQLFF. The CDR3, as DNA: TGTGCCAGCAGTTTAGCGGGTGGTCAACTGTTTTTT.

The chain employs TRBV6-1 and TRBJ1-3; TRBD1 aligns across 7 bases. CDR3 size: 13 residues. The trim removed 6 bases at V and 6 bases at J, leaving 5 bases unmatched. Looked up from germline, CDR1 is MNHNS and CDR2 is SASEGT. The CDR3 sequence is CASRTGYQNTIYF. CDR3 DNA: TGTGCCAGCAGGACAGGGTATCAAAACACCATATATTTT.

This clonotype has more than one count but fewer than ten. The chain employs TRBV5-1 and TRBJ1-1; D remains unclear. Germline V gene lookup returns CDR1 SGHRS and CDR2 YFSETQ. Between the trimmed V and J ends, which lost 3 bases and 1 base, there was a span of 7 bases. The length of the CDR3 is 13 residues. This chain's CDR3 is CASSSDGNTEAFF. CDR3 bases: TGCGCCAGCAGCTCGGACGGGAACACTGAAGCTTTCTTT.

Only one count was recorded for this clonotype. The chain is built from TRBV6-1 and TRBJ2-7, with D possibly matching TRBD2 (6 bases). Per the germline V gene, CDR1 is MNHNS and CDR2 is SASEGT. The CDR3 length is 20 residues. Between the trimmed V and J ends, which lost 5 bases and 4 bases, there was a span of 33 bases. CDR3 sequence reads: CASSPRVGGVLRGIKYEQYF. As DNA, the CDR3 is TGTGCCAGCAGTCCTAGGGTAGGCGGGGTTTTAAGGGGAATTAAATACGAGCAGTACTTC.

This clonotype was detected once. The chain has TRBV7-2 and TRBJ2-7, with 8 bases aligning to TRBD2. The J segment lost 0 bases and the V segment lost 5 bases, leaving 9 bases of the junction unmatched. The CDR3 is 16 amino acids. Germline V gene lookup returns CDR1 SGHTA and CDR2 FQGNSA. This CDR3 is CASSTGLSGASYEQYF. CDR3 DNA: TGTGCCAGCAGCACAGGTCTTAGCGGGGCCTCCTACGAGCAGTACTTC.

The chain is built from TRBV7-2 and TRBJ1-2; D is undetermined. Germline V lookup: CDR1 SGHTA, CDR2 FQGNSA. V shed 3 bases and J shed 8 bases, with 16 bases lying between them. The CDR3 sequence is 14 residues long. CDR3 DNA: TGTGCCAGCAGCTTCCCCCCGGTCCGCGGGGGCTACACCTTC. It specifies CASSFPPVRGGYTF.

The chain recombines TRBV19 with TRBJ2-4; 12 nucleotides line up with TRBD2. The CDR3 has 15 amino acids. Per the germline V gene, CDR1 is LNHDA and CDR2 is SQIVND (reference sequence). V dropped 2 bases and J dropped 7; count of bases not matched to a gene: 3. CDR3 sequence (DNA): TGTGCCAGTAGTATACTAGCGGGAGGGGGGAACATTCAGTACTTC. It translates to CASSILAGGGNIQYF.

The V gene is TRBV7-2, the J gene TRBJ1-5; D is uncertain. The CDR3 runs 12 residues. Germline V lookup: CDR1 SGHTA, CDR2 FQGNSA. Trimming left V 5 bases short and J 3 bases short, with 5 bases between. The CDR3 DNA is TGTGCCAGCAGCGTCTACAATCAGCCCCAGCATTTT. Residues: CASSVYNQPQHF.

The chain uses TRBV7-2 and TRBJ1-6; tentative D call: TRBD1 (6 bases). The CDR3 is 14 residues long. V was clipped by 5 bases and J by 6 bases, with 11 bases between them. CDR1 and CDR2 (germline): SGHTA, FQGNSA. The chain's CDR3 is CASSVQGPNSPLHF. For the CDR3, the DNA is TGTGCCAGCAGCGTACAGGGTCCTAATTCACCCCTCCACTTT.